A selection of T cell receptor beta chains follows, all from one sample in a study of cytomegalovirus exposure and HLA in healthy donors. TCRdb's table, derived via immunoSEQ multiplex PCR, lists solely in-frame clones and lacks some. In the table there are 170,000 or so clones, roughly 84% of which are singletons. Sequenced: PBMCs. These receptors were obtained from a man between 45 and 60 years old in good health and CMV-seropositive. CDR3s include the opening cysteine and the closing phenylalanine or tryptophan. Each record gives: D gene, V gene, J gene, clone size, CDR3 DNA, CDR3 protein. The D gene is left open where the match is weak. A row's size may be missing; if present it is once, few, many or a size class.

NA	TRBV5-1	TRBJ1-2	once	TGCGCCAGCAGCTTGATGCCGACAGACTATGGCTACACCTTC	CASSLMPTDYGYTF
NA	TRBV27	TRBJ2-3	NA	TGTGCCAGCAGTTTGCCCTCAGCGGGCACAGATACGCAGTATTTT	CASSLPSAGTDTQYF
TRBD2	TRBV9	TRBJ2-5	NA	TGTGCCAGCAGCGTAGCGGGAGGCCAAGAGACCCAGTACTTC	CASSVAGGQETQYF
TRBD1	TRBV2	TRBJ1-2	NA	TGTGCCAGCAGTGATGGGGGACAGGGCTGGGGGGATGGCTACACCTTC	CASSDGGQGWGDGYTF
TRBD2	TRBV11-3	TRBJ2-5	few	TGTGCCAGCAGTTTTAGCCGGGGACTAGCGGTCGGCGAGACCCAGTACTTC	CASSFSRGLAVGETQYF
TRBD1	TRBV6-1	TRBJ2-1	NA	TGTGCCAGCAGTTCGCGGACAGGGACGAATGAGCAGTTCTTC	CASSSRTGTNEQFF
NA	TRBV5-1	TRBJ2-3	NA	TGCGCCAGCCGAGTGGTCCCAAGCACAGATACGCAGTATTTT	CASRVVPSTDTQYF
TRBD1	TRBV5-4	TRBJ1-1	NA	TGTGCCAGCAGCTCAACAATCGGGACAGAGAACACTGAAGCTTTCTTT	CASSSTIGTENTEAFF
NA	TRBV11-2	TRBJ1-2	NA	TGTGCCAGCAGACTAGGGTGGGGTCTCTATGGCTACACCTTC	CASRLGWGLYGYTF
NA	TRBV27	TRBJ1-1	NA	TGTGCCAGCAGTTTATACAGGAACACTGAAGCTTTCTTT	CASSLYRNTEAFF
TRBD2	TRBV6-4	TRBJ2-7	NA	TGTGCCAGCAGTGAGCCCGTTGGGCGGGAGTTTCGGGACGAGCAGTACTTC	CASSEPVGREFRDEQYF
TRBD1	TRBV6-5	TRBJ1-1	NA	TGTGCCAGCAGCCTCCTTTACAGGGGCGGGACTGAAGCTTTCTTT	CASSLLYRGGTEAFF
TRBD1	TRBV19	TRBJ1-2	few	TGTGCCAGTAGTATCGGACAGGGGTACTATGGCTACACCTTC	CASSIGQGYYGYTF
TRBD2	TRBV5-4	TRBJ2-1	NA	TGTGCCAGCAGCTTTGGCGGGGGCTCCTACAATGAGCAGTTCTTC	CASSFGGGSYNEQFF
NA	TRBV7-9	TRBJ2-7	NA	TGTGCCAGCACCACAGGGCACGAGCAGTACTTC	CASTTGHEQYF
NA	TRBV7-6	TRBJ1-2	NA	TGTGCCAGCAGCGAGATGGACAGTGCGCTCTATGGCTACACCTTC	CASSEMDSALYGYTF
NA	TRBV5-4	TRBJ2-3	NA	TGTGCCAGCAGCTTGACCGGACAAACCACAGATACGCAGTATTTT	CASSLTGQTTDTQYF
TRBD2	TRBV6-1	TRBJ2-3	NA	TGTGCCAGCAGTGAAGCGCTAGCGGTCACAGATACGCAGTATTTT	CASSEALAVTDTQYF
TRBD1	TRBV9	TRBJ1-1	NA	TGTGCCAGCAGCGCACAGACAGGGGAGGCTGAAGCTTTCTTT	CASSAQTGEAEAFF
TRBD1	TRBV6-5	TRBJ2-3	NA	TGTGCCAGCAGTTTCAACAGGGGGGCCACAGATACGCAGTATTTT	CASSFNRGATDTQYF
NA	TRBV9	TRBJ2-2	once	TGTGCCAGCAGCGTAGGTGGCGGACGGGGCGGGGAGCTGTTTTTT	CASSVGGGRGGELFF